This T cell receptor (beta chain) derives from a study of shared T cell receptors in the human thymus. Between the trimmed V and J ends, which lost 5 bases and 3 bases, there was a span of 11 bases. Germline V lookup: CDR1 SEHNR, CDR2 FQNEAQ (reference sequence). This CDR3 is 13 amino acids long. The method was immunoSEQ multiplex PCR; TCRdb's version includes in-frame clones alone and lacks a portion of them. This sample yields approximately 400,000 clones, of which approximately 95% are seen a single time; approximately 0.02% belongs to the top ten. This clone was picked up a small number of times.

Sequencing was done on a sample of thymocytes. The chain employs TRBV7-9 and TRBJ2-7, with a possible D match to TRBD1 (5 bases). The TCR comes from a human donor. The CDR3 DNA is TGTGCCAGCAGCCCTCTCGACAGCTACGAGCAGTACTTC. This encodes CASSPLDSYEQYF.